Listed below are T cell receptor beta chains from one sample, sequenced in a study of shared clonotypes between healthy human individuals. The table came from immunoSEQ multiplex PCR; TCRdb's copy has only in-frame clones and leaves some out. This table holds millions of clones, over 85% found once. The sequenced sample was naive CD8+ T cells sorted from blood. The receptors here all came from a man between 18 and 35 years old in good health. Both conserved end residues are part of each CDR3. A D gene is named only where the DNA matches it firmly. Size tells how often a clone was seen (once, few, many) or the class of an expanded clone, and some rows leave it out.

clone_size | d_call | j_call | v_call | cdr3_nt | cdr3_aa
- | - | TRBJ2-7 | TRBV6-5 | TGTGCCAGCAGTTACTCGGCTACAGGGAGCTCCTACGAGCAGTACTTC | CASSYSATGSSYEQYF
- | TRBD1 | TRBJ1-1 | TRBV6-5 | TGTGCCAGCAGTTACGGGGAAGGACAGGGAAAAGCTTTCTTT | CASSYGEGQGKAFF
- | TRBD2 | TRBJ2-7 | TRBV14 | TGTGCCAGCAGCCAAGATAGGGCTAGCGGAAACTACGAGCAGTACTTC | CASSQDRASGNYEQYF
- | TRBD1 | TRBJ1-2 | TRBV4-1 | TGCGCCAGCAGCCCTGATGCCGGGACAGGGGGTGGCTATGGCTACACCTTC | CASSPDAGTGGGYGYTF
- | TRBD2 | TRBJ2-3 | TRBV4-1 | TGCGCCGTACAACTAGCGGGAGGGCCCGCTAGCACAGATACGCAGTATTTT | CAVQLAGGPASTDTQYF
- | - | TRBJ2-7 | TRBV7-8 | TGTGCCAGCAGCCCAGGGGGATCCGGGGGCTACGAGCAGTACTTC | CASSPGGSGGYEQYF
few | - | TRBJ2-1 | TRBV29-1 | TGCAGCGTTAGTGATGAGCAGTTCTTC | CSVSDEQFF
- | - | TRBJ2-7 | TRBV5-5 | TGTGCCAGCAGCTTGGCCGCGGAGGCCTACGAGCAGTACTTC | CASSLAAEAYEQYF
once | TRBD1 | TRBJ1-2 | TRBV5-5 | TGTGCCAGCAGGGAGGGACAGGGGATCTATGGCTACACCTTC | CASREGQGIYGYTF
- | TRBD1 | TRBJ2-7 | TRBV7-9 | TGTGCCAGCAGCGGGACAGGGAAGGGCTACGAGCAGTACTTC | CASSGTGKGYEQYF
- | TRBD1 | TRBJ2-5 | TRBV7-9 | TGTGCCAGCAGCTCGACGACAGGGGGAGGGACCCAGTACTTC | CASSSTTGGGTQYF
- | TRBD2 | TRBJ2-1 | TRBV6-5 | TGTGCCAGCAGTGCCGGGACTAGCAGTTACAATGAGCAGTTCTTC | CASSAGTSSYNEQFF
- | - | TRBJ1-1 | TRBV28 | TGTGCCAGCAGTTTTAGGGGGGGGAACACTGAAGCTTTCTTT | CASSFRGGNTEAFF
- | TRBD2 | TRBJ2-7 | TRBV19 | TGTGCCAGTAGTATTCCGGGACTAGCGGATTACGAGCAGTACTTC | CASSIPGLADYEQYF
- | - | TRBJ1-6 | TRBV5-6 | TGTGCCAGCAGCCTGGGGAGAAATTCACCCCTCCACTTT | CASSLGRNSPLHF
- | TRBD1 | TRBJ1-3 | TRBV6-1 | TGTGCCAGCCAGGGGGACGCCTACTCTGGAAACACCATATATTTT | CASQGDAYSGNTIYF
- | - | TRBJ1-5 | TRBV19 | TGTGCCAGTAGTATGGGAGGGGCAGCGAATCAGCCCCAGCATTTT | CASSMGGAANQPQHF
- | - | TRBJ1-4 | TRBV9 | TGTGCCAGCGGAGAAGTGGCCTTTAATGAAAAACTGTTTTTT | CASGEVAFNEKLFF
- | TRBD2 | TRBJ2-1 | TRBV5-4 | TGTGCCAGCAGCACCCCCACTAGCGGCTACAATGAGCAGTTCTTC | CASSTPTSGYNEQFF
- | - | TRBJ2-5 | TRBV2 | TGTGCCAGCATCGACAGCCAAGAGACCCAGTACTTC | CASIDSQETQYF
- | - | TRBJ2-3 | TRBV7-2 | TGTGCCAGCAGCTCCAGAATGGGCGGGAGCACAGATACGCAGTATTTT | CASSSRMGGSTDTQYF
- | - | TRBJ2-5 | TRBV13 | TGTGCCAGCAGCTCCCAGGGGCAGGGTGAGACCCAGTACTTC | CASSSQGQGETQYF
- | TRBD2 | TRBJ2-3 | TRBV5-4 | TGTGCCAGCAGCTTATCGGGGGGGCCGGCAGATACGCAGTATTTT | CASSLSGGPADTQYF
- | TRBD1 | TRBJ2-3 | TRBV4-2 | TGTGCCAGCAGCCAAGGCAGGGGGCCAGATACGCAGTATTTT | CASSQGRGPDTQYF
- | - | TRBJ2-1 | TRBV5-8 | TGTGCCAGCAGCTTGGACACCGGTTCTGGCTACAATGAGCAGTTCTTC | CASSLDTGSGYNEQFF
- | - | TRBJ2-5 | TRBV4-1 | TGCGCCAGCAGCCAAGATCCTAAAGGGGATGAGACCCAGTACTTC | CASSQDPKGDETQYF
- | - | TRBJ2-7 | TRBV11-2 | TGTGCCAGCAGCTTAGTGAGCCAGGGACGCTACGAGCAGTACTTC | CASSLVSQGRYEQYF
once | - | TRBJ1-4 | TRBV27 | TGTGCCAGCAGTTTATTGGGCAGCGATGAAAAACTGTTTTTT | CASSLLGSDEKLFF